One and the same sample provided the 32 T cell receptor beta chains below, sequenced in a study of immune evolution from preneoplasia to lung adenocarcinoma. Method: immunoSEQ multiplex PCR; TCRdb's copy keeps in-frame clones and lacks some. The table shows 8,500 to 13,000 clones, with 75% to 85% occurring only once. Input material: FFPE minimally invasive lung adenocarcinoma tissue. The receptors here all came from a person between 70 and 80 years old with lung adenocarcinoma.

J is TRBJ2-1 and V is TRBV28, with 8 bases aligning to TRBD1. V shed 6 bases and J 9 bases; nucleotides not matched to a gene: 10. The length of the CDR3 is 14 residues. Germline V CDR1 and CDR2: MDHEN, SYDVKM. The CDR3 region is CASRTGTGEGEQFF. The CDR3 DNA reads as TGTGCCAGCAGAACCGGGACAGGCGAGGGTGAGCAGTTCTTC.

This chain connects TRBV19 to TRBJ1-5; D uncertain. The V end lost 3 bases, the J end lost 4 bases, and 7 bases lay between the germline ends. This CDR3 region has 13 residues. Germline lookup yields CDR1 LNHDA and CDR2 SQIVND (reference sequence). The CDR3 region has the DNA TGTGCCAGTAGTATTGCAAGGAATCAGCCCCAGCATTTT. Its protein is CASSIARNQPQHF.

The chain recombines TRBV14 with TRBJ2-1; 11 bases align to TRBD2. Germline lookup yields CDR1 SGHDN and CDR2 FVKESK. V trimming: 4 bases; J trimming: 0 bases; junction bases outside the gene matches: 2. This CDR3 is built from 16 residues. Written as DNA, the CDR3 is TGTGCCAGCAGCCCTAGCGGGAGGCCCTCCTACAATGAGCAGTTCTTC. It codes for CASSPSGRPSYNEQFF.

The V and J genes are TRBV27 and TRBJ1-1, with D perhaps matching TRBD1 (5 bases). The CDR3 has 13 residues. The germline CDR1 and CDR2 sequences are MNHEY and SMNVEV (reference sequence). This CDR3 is CASLGPANTEAFF. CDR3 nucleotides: TGTGCAAGCCTGGGACCAGCGAACACTGAAGCTTTCTTT.

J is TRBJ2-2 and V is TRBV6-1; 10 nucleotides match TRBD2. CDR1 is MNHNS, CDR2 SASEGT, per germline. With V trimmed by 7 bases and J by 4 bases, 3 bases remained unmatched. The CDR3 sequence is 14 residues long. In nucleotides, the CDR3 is TGTGCCAGCACCTTAGCGGGGGGCACCGGGGAGCTGTTTTTT. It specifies CASTLAGGTGELFF.

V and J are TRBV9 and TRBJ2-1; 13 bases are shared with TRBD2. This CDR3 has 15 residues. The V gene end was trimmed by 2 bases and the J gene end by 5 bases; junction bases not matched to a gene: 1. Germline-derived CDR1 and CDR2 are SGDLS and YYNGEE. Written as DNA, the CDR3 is TGTGCCAGCAGCGTCGGGACTAGCGGGAACAATGAGCAGTTCTTC. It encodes CASSVGTSGNNEQFF.

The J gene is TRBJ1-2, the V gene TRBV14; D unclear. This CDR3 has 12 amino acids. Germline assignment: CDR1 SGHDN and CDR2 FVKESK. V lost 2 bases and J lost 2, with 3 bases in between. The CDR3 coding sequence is TGTGCCAGCAGCCAAATGAACTATGGCTACACCTTC. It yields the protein CASSQMNYGYTF.

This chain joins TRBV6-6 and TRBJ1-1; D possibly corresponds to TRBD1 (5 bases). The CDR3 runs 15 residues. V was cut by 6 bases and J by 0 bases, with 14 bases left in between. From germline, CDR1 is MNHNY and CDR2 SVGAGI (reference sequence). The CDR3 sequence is CASSPGTIMNTEAFF. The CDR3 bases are TGTGCCAGCAGCCCTGGGACCATCATGAACACTGAAGCTTTCTTT.

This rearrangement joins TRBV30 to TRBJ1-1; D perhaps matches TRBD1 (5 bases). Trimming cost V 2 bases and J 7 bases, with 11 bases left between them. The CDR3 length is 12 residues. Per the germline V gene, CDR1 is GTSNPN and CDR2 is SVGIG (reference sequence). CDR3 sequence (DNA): TGTGCCTGGAGTAAAGGGGCTGGTGAAGCTTTCTTT. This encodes CAWSKGAGEAFF. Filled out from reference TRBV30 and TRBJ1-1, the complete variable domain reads SQTIHQWPATLVQPVGSPLSLECTVEGTSNPNLYWYRQAAGRGLQLLFYSVGIGQISSEVPQNLSASRPQDRQFILSSKKLLLSDSGFYLCAWSKGAGEAFFGQGTRLTVV.

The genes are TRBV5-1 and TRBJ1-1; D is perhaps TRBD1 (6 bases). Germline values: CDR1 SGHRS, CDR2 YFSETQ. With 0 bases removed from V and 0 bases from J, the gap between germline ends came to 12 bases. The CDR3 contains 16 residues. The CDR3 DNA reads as TGCGCCAGCAGCTTGGGACAGGCTTTTATGAACACTGAAGCTTTCTTT. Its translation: CASSLGQAFMNTEAFF.

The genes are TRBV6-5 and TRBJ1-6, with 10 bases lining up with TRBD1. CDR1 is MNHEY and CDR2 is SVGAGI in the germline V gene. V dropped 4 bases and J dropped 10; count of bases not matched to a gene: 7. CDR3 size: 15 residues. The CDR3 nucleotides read TGTGCCAGCAGTTCCGGGGGGACAGGGGAATCACCCCTCCACTTT. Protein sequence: CASSSGGTGESPLHF.

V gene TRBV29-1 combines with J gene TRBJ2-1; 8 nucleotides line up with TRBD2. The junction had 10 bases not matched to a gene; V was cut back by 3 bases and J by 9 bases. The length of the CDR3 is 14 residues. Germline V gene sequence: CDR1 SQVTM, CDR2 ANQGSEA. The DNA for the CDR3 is TGCAGCGTTGAGAAGCGGGAGATGATCAGTGAGCAGTTCTTC. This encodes CSVEKREMISEQFF.

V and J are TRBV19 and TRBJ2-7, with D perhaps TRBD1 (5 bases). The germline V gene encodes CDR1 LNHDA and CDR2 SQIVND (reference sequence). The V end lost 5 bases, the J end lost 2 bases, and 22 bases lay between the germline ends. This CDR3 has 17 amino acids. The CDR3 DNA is TGTGCCAGTAGTTTGGGTTTCAGGGCAGGATTACCCTACGAGCAGTACTTC. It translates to CASSLGFRAGLPYEQYF.

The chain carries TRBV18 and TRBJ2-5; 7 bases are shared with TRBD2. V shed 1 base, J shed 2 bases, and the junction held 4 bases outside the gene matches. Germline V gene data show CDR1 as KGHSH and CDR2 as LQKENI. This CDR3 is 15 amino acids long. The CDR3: CASSPLAGEQETQYF. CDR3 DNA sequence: TGTGCCAGCTCACCACTAGCGGGTGAACAAGAGACCCAGTACTTC.

The CDR3 DNA reads TGCAGCGTTGACTGGGGGGGTCTTGGAGGCTACACCTTC. Protein sequence: CSVDWGGLGGYTF. The chain uses TRBV29-1 and TRBJ1-2; D may be TRBD1 (5 bases). CDR1 and CDR2 from the germline V gene are SQVTM and ANQGSEA. Between the trimmed V and J ends, which lost 3 bases and 8 bases, there was a span of 16 bases. This CDR3 has 13 amino acids.

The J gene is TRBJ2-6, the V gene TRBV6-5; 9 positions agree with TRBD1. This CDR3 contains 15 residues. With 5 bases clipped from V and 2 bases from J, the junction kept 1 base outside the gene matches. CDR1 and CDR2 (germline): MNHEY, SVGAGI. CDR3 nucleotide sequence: TGTGCCAGCAGTACAGGGGGCGCTGGGGCCAACGTCCTGACTTTC. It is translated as CASSTGGAGANVLTF.

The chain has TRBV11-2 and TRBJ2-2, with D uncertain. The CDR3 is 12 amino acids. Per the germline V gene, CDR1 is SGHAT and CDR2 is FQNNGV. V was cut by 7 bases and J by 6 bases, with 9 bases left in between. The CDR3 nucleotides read TGTGCCAGCACCACCTGGGCCGGGGAGCTGTTTTTT. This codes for CASTTWAGELFF. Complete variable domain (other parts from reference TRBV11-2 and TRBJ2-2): EAGVAQSPRYKIIEKRQSVAFWCNPISGHATLYWYQQILGQGPKLLIQFQNNGVVDDSQLPKDRFSAERLKGVDSTLKIQPAKLEDSAVYLCASTTWAGELFFGEGSRLTVL.

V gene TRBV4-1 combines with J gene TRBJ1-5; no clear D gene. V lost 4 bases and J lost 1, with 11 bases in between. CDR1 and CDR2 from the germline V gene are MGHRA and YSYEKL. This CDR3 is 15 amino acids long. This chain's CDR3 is CASSPIETSNQPQHF. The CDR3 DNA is TGCGCCAGCAGCCCCATAGAAACGAGCAATCAGCCCCAGCATTTT.

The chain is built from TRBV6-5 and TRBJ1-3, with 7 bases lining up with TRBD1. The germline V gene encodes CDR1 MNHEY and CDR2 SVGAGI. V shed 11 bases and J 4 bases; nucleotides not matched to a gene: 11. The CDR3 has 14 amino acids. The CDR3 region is CACGLGGGGNTIYF. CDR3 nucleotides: TGTGCCTGCGGCTTAGGGGGCGGCGGAAACACCATATATTTT.

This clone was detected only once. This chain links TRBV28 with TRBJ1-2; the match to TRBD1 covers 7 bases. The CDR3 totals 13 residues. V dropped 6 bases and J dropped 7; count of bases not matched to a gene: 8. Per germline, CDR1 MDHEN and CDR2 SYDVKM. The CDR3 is CASSFGQVSGYTF. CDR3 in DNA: TGTGCCAGCAGCTTCGGACAGGTCTCTGGCTACACCTTC.

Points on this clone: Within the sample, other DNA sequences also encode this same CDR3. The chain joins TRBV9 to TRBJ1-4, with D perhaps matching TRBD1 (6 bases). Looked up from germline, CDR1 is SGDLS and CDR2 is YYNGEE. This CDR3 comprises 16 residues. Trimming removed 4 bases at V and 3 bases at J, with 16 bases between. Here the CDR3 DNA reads TGTGCCAGCAGCCCCCACGGTGGGGGCCCTAATGAAAAACTGTTTTTT. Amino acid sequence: CASSPHGGGPNEKLFF.

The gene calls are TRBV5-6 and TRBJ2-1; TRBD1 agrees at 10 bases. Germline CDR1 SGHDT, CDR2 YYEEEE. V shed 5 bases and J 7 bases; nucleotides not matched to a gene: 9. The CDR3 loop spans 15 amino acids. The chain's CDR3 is CASSLSGTGANEQFF. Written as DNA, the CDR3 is TGTGCCAGCAGTTTATCCGGGACAGGGGCGAATGAGCAGTTCTTC.

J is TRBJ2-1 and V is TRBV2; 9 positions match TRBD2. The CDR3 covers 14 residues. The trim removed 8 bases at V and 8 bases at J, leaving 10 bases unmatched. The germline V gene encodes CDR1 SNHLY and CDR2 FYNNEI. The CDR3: CASGGRAGGYEQFF. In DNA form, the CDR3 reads TGTGCCAGCGGGGGGCGAGCGGGAGGATATGAGCAGTTCTTC.

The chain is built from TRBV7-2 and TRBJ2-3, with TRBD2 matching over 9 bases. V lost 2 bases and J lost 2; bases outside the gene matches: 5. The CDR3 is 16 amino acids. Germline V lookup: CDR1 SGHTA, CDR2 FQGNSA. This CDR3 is CASSLRAGGDTDTQYF. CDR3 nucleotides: TGTGCCAGCAGCTTAAGAGCGGGGGGCGACACAGATACGCAGTATTTT.

The CDR3 region is CASSPPAYNQPQHF. CDR3 coding DNA: TGTGCCAGCAGCCCCCCAGCCTACAATCAGCCCCAGCATTTT. The chain links TRBV7-8 to TRBJ1-5; D not resolved. V was clipped by 5 bases and J by 3 bases, with 11 bases between them. The V gene's germline CDR1 is SGHVS and CDR2 FQNEAQ. This CDR3 spans 14 amino acids.

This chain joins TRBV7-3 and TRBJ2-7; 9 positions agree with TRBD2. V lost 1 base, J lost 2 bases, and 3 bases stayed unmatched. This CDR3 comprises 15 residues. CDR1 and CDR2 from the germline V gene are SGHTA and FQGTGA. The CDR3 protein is CASSLKASGAYEQYF. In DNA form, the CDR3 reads TGTGCCAGCAGCTTAAAGGCTAGCGGGGCCTACGAGCAGTACTTC.

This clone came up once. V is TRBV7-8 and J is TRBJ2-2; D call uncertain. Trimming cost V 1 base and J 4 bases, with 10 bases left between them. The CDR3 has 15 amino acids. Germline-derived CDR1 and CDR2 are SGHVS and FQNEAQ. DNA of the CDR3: TGTGCCAGCAGCTTAGTATTGAGTGGCACCGGGGAGCTGTTTTTT. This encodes CASSLVLSGTGELFF.

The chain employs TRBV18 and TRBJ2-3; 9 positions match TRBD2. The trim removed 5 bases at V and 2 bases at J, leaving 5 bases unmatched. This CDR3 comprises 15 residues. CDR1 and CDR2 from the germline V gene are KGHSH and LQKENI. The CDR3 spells CASSMTSGSTDTQYF. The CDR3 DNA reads TGTGCCAGCTCAATGACTAGCGGATCCACAGATACGCAGTATTTT. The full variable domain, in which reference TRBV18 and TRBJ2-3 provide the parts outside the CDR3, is NAGVMQNPRHLVRRRGQEARLRCSPMKGHSHVYWYRQLPEEGLKFMVYLQKENIIDESGMPKERFSAEFPKEGPSILRIQQVVRGDSAAYFCASSMTSGSTDTQYFGPGTRLTVL.

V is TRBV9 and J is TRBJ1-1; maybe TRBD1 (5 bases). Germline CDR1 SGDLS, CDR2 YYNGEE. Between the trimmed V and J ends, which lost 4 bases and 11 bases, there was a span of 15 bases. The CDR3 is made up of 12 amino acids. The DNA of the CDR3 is TGTGCCAGCAGCCCCACGGTGGGGCGGGCTTTCTTT. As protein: CASSPTVGRAFF.

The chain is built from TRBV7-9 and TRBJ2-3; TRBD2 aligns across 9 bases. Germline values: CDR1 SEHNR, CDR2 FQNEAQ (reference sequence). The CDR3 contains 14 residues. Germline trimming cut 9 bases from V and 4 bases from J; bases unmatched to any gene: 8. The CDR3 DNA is TGTGCCAGAGGGGAGCGGGGGGACGCAGATACGCAGTATTTT. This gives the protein CARGERGDADTQYF. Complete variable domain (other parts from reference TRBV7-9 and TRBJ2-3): DTGVSQNPRHKITKRGQNVTFRCDPISEHNRLYWYRQTLGQGPEFLTYFQNEAQLEKSRLLSDRFSAERPKGSFSTLEIQRTEQGDSAMYLCARGERGDADTQYFGPGTRLTVL.

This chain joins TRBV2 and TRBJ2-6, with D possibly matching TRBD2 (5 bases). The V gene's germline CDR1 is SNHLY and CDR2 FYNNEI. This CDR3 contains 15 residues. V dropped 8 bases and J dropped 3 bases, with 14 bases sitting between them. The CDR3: CASLEHGIGANVLTF. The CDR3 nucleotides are TGTGCCAGCTTGGAGCACGGGATTGGGGCCAACGTCCTGACTTTC.

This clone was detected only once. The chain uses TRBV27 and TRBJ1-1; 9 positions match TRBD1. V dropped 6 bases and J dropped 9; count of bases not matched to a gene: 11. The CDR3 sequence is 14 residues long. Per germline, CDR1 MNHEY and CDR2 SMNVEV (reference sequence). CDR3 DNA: TGTGCCAGCAGCCGACTCGGACAGGGGCGGAAAGCTTTCTTT. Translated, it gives CASSRLGQGRKAFF.